This is a list of T cell receptor beta chains from one sample in a study of patients and donors after allogeneic stem cell transplantation. TCRdb itself ran the RT-PCR reads through MiXCR, one entry per CDR3 protein. The table records roughly 880,000 distinct CDR3 sequences, approximately 19% of them present only once. The sequenced sample was blood, either unsorted or a sorted T cell fraction (not recorded which). Receptors were obtained from a human donor who was either an allogeneic HSCT recipient or a stem cell or donor lymphocyte infusion donor (not recorded which). It is not recorded whose cells these are; they may come from a transplant donor. The CDR3 runs from the conserved cysteine through the conserved F or W. D genes are given only for firm matches. Only some rows state a clone size, as once, few, many or a class for expanded clones.

clone size: few; J gene: TRBJ1-2; V gene: TRBV7-9; D gene: -; CDR3 DNA: TGTGCCAGCAGCTCGGGACTCCGACTTAGGGGCTATGGCTACACCTTC; CDR3 protein: CASSSGLRLRGYGYTF
clone size: few; J gene: TRBJ1-6; V gene: TRBV7-6; D gene: TRBD1; CDR3 DNA: TGTGCCAGCAGCTTCAACAGGGGGCGTGATTCACCCCTCCACTTT; CDR3 protein: CASSFNRGRDSPLHF
clone size: -; J gene: TRBJ2-1; V gene: TRBV15; D gene: -; CDR3 DNA: TGTGCCACCAGCGTCGGAGGGGACAGCTCCTACAATGAGCAGTTCTTC; CDR3 protein: CATSVGGDSSYNEQFF
clone size: few; J gene: TRBJ2-7; V gene: TRBV28; D gene: TRBD1; CDR3 DNA: TGTGCCAGCAGTCCCCCGTTAAATACAGGGGCCTACGAGCAGTACTTC; CDR3 protein: CASSPPLNTGAYEQYF
clone size: few; J gene: TRBJ2-7; V gene: TRBV12-3/TRBV12-4; D gene: -; CDR3 DNA: TGTGCCAGCAGTTTGGCAAGCTCCTGGACCTACGAGCAGTACTTC; CDR3 protein: CASSLASSWTYEQYF
clone size: -; J gene: TRBJ1-1; V gene: TRBV5-1; D gene: -; CDR3 DNA: TGCGCCAGCAGCTTGGGAGGGGCGGGGATGAACACTGAAGCTTTCTTT; CDR3 protein: CASSLGGAGMNTEAFF
clone size: -; J gene: TRBJ2-5; V gene: TRBV11-2; D gene: TRBD2; CDR3 DNA: TGTGCCAGCAGCTTATCGGCTAGCGGATTCAACCAAGAGACCCAGTACTTC; CDR3 protein: CASSLSASGFNQETQYF
clone size: -; J gene: TRBJ2-7; V gene: TRBV10-3; D gene: TRBD1; CDR3 DNA: TGTGCCATCAGTGAGATCCGGGACAGATCCTACGAGCAGTACTTC; CDR3 protein: CAISEIRDRSYEQYF
clone size: few; J gene: TRBJ2-1; V gene: TRBV11-1; D gene: TRBD2; CDR3 DNA: TGTGCCAGCAGCTTCCAGCGGGGGGGTCACAATGAGCAGTTCTTC; CDR3 protein: CASSFQRGGHNEQFF
clone size: many; J gene: TRBJ2-2; V gene: TRBV12-3/TRBV12-4; D gene: TRBD1; CDR3 DNA: TGTGCCAGCAGAGCTTCTACAGGGGGCTATTGGACCGGGGAGCTGTTTTTT; CDR3 protein: CASRASTGGYWTGELFF
clone size: few; J gene: TRBJ1-2; V gene: TRBV3-1; D gene: -; CDR3 DNA: TGTGCCAGCAGCCAAGAAATGAAGGGCCGACTTTCCGGTGGCTACACCTTC; CDR3 protein: CASSQEMKGRLSGGYTF
clone size: -; J gene: TRBJ2-7; V gene: TRBV7-3; D gene: TRBD2; CDR3 DNA: TGTGCCAGCAGCCGAAGTAGCGGGGCCTCCTACGAGCAGTACTTC; CDR3 protein: CASSRSSGASYEQYF
clone size: few; J gene: TRBJ1-1; V gene: TRBV20-1; D gene: TRBD1; CDR3 DNA: TGCAGTGCCACGGACAGGGGGAAAGGCACTGAAGCTTTCTTT; CDR3 protein: CSATDRGKGTEAFF
clone size: -; J gene: TRBJ2-3; V gene: TRBV2; D gene: -; CDR3 DNA: TGTGCCAGCAGTGACCGGACACTGCCTTCTGATACGCAGTATTTT; CDR3 protein: CASSDRTLPSDTQYF
clone size: many; J gene: TRBJ2-7; V gene: TRBV12-3/TRBV12-4; D gene: TRBD1; CDR3 DNA: TGTGCCAGCAGCCGGACAGGGGGGACGTACGAGCAGTACTTC; CDR3 protein: CASSRTGGTYEQYF
clone size: many; J gene: TRBJ2-7; V gene: TRBV5-6; D gene: TRBD1; CDR3 DNA: TGTGCCAGCAACAATCTTAGGGACAGGGTCTACGAGCAGTACTTC; CDR3 protein: CASNNLRDRVYEQYF
clone size: few; J gene: TRBJ2-5; V gene: TRBV29-1; D gene: -; CDR3 DNA: TGCAGCCCCAGGACGGCGGAGGGGACCCAGTACTTC; CDR3 protein: CSPRTAEGTQYF
clone size: few; J gene: TRBJ2-5; V gene: TRBV12-3/TRBV12-4; D gene: -; CDR3 DNA: TGTGCCAGCAGCGGTGCTCCCCTCCGGACCCAGTACTTC; CDR3 protein: CASSGAPLRTQYF
clone size: -; J gene: TRBJ1-5; V gene: TRBV7-2; D gene: TRBD1; CDR3 DNA: TGTGCCAGCAGTAGGACAGGGAATTGGGGACAGCCCCAGCATTTT; CDR3 protein: CASSRTGNWGQPQHF
clone size: -; J gene: TRBJ2-3; V gene: TRBV10-3; D gene: -; CDR3 DNA: TGTGCCATCGGGAGGGGGCAGCAAGATACGCAGTATTTT; CDR3 protein: CAIGRGQQDTQYF
clone size: -; J gene: TRBJ2-7; V gene: TRBV12-3/TRBV12-4; D gene: -; CDR3 DNA: TGTGCCAGCATCCTGAGGGGCGAGCAGTACTTC; CDR3 protein: CASILRGEQYF
clone size: -; J gene: TRBJ1-4; V gene: TRBV7-2; D gene: -; CDR3 DNA: TGTGCCAGCAGCTTGTTCGAAAAACTGTTTTTT; CDR3 protein: CASSLFEKLFF
clone size: many; J gene: TRBJ1-2; V gene: TRBV6-1; D gene: TRBD1; CDR3 DNA: TGTGCCAGCAGTACGGGACAGGGGTACGGCTACACCTTC; CDR3 protein: CASSTGQGYGYTF
clone size: few; J gene: TRBJ2-7; V gene: TRBV27; D gene: -; CDR3 DNA: TGTGCCAGCGCGCTCGTGGCGGGGAGCTCCTACGAGCAGTACTTC; CDR3 protein: CASALVAGSSYEQYF
clone size: -; J gene: TRBJ2-1; V gene: TRBV3-1; D gene: -; CDR3 DNA: TGTGCCAGCAGCCAAGACTCAGGGGCTAATGAGCAGTTCTTC; CDR3 protein: CASSQDSGANEQFF
clone size: few; J gene: TRBJ2-5; V gene: TRBV7-9; D gene: TRBD1; CDR3 DNA: TGTGCCAGCAGCCCGAAGTACCCCGACAGGGTAGGAGAGACCCAGTACTTC; CDR3 protein: CASSPKYPDRVGETQYF
clone size: few; J gene: TRBJ2-2; V gene: TRBV4-2; D gene: TRBD2; CDR3 DNA: TGTGCCAGCAGCCAAAGGACTAGCGGGGGGGCGAACACCGGGGAGCTGTTTTTT; CDR3 protein: CASSQRTSGGANTGELFF
clone size: -; J gene: TRBJ2-3; V gene: TRBV10-2; D gene: -; CDR3 DNA: TGCGCCAGCAGTGAGGTGGGGGGACGAGATACGCAGTATTTT; CDR3 protein: CASSEVGGRDTQYF
clone size: few; J gene: TRBJ1-1; V gene: TRBV25-1; D gene: -; CDR3 DNA: TGTGCCAGCATACGGGACGATACTGAAGCTTTCTTT; CDR3 protein: CASIRDDTEAFF
clone size: -; J gene: TRBJ1-5; V gene: TRBV7-3; D gene: TRBD1; CDR3 DNA: TGTGCCAGCAGCCCACCCCGAGACAGGGATGGCAATCAGCCCCAGCATTTT; CDR3 protein: CASSPPRDRDGNQPQHF